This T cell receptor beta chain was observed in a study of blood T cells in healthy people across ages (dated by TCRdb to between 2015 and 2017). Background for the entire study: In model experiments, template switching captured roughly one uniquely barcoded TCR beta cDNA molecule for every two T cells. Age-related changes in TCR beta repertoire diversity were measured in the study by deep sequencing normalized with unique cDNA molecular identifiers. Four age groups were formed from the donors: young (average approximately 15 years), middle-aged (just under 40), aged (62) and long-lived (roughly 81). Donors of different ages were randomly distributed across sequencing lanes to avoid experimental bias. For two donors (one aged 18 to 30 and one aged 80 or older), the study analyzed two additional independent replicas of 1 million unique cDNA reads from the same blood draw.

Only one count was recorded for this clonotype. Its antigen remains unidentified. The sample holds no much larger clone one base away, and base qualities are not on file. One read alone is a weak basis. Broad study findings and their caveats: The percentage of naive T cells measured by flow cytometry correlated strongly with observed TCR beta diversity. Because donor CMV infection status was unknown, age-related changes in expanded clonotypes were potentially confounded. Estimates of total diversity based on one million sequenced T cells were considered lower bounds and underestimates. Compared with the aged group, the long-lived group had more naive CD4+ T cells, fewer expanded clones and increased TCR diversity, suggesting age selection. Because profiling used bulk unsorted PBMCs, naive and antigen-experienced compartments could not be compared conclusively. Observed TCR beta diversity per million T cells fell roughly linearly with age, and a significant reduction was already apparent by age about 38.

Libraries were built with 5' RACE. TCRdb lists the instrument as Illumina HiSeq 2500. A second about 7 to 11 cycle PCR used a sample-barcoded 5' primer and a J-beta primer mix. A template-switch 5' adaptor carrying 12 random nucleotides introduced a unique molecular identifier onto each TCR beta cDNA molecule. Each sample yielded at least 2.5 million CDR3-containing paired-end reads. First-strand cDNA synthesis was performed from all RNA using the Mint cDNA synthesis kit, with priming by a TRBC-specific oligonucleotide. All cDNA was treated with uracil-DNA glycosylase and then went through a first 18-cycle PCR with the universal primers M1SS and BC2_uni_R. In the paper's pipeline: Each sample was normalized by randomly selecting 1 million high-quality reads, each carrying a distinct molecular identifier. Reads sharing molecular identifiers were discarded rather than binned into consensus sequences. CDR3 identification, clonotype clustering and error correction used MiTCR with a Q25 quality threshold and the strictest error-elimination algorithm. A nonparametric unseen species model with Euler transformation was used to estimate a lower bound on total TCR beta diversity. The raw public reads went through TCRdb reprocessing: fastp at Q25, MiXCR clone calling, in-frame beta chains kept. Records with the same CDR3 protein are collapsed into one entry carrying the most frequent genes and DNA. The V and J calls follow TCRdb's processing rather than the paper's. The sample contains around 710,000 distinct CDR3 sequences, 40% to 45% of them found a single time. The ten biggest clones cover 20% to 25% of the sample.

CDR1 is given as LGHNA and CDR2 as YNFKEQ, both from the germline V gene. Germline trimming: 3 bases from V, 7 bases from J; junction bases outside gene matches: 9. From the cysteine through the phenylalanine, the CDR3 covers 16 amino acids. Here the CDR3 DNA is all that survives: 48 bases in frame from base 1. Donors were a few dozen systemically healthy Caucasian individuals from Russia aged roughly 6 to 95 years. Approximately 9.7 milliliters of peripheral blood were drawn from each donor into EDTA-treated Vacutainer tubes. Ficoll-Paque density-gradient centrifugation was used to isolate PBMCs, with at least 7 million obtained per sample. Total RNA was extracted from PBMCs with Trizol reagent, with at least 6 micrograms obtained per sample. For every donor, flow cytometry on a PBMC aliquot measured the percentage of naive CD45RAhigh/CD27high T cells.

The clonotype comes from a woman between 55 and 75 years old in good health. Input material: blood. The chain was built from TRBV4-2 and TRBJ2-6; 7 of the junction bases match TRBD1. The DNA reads TGTGCCAGCAGCCAGACAGGGATAACGGGAGCCAACGTCCTGACTTTC. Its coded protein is CASSQTGITGANVLTF.